This TCR beta chain was sequenced during a study of shared clonotypes between healthy human individuals. This clone was detected only a few times. Its target is not known. The germline V gene encodes CDR1 KGHSH and CDR2 LQKENI. Trimming left V 6 bases short and J 8 bases short, with 28 bases between. The CDR3 length is 17 residues. Study-wide results and caveats: Only blood underwent sampling, and tissue repertoires likely differ.

For each subset, genomic DNA was distributed in equal portions over several immunoSEQ plates. Clones were sequenced by immunoSEQ multiplex PCR, and TCRdb holds only the in-frame ones, with some missing. The sample has 400,000 to 600,000 clones; around 79% are singletons. The chain couples TRBV18 to TRBJ1-2; the D gene is possibly TRBD1 (5 bases). Source material: PBMCs. The receptor was derived from a woman in her thirties or forties in good health. Some clones in this sample may be carry-over from other donors' samples. The CDR3: CASSPKNALIGAEGYTF. DNA of the CDR3: TGTGCCAGCTCGCCTAAAAATGCCCTAATAGGGGCCGAAGGCTACACCTTC.